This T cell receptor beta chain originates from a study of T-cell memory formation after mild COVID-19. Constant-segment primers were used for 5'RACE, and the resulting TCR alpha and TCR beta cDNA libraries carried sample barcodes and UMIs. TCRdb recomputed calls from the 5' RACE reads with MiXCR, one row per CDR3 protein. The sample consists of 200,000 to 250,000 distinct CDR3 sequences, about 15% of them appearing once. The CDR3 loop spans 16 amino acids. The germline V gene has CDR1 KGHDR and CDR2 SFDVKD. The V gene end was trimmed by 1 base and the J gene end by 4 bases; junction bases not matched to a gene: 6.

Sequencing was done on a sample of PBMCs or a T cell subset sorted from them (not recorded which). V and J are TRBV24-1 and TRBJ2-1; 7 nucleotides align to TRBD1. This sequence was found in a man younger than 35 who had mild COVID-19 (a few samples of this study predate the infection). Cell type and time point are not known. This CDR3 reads CATSDLKRGPYNEQFF. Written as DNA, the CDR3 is TGTGCCACCAGTGATTTAAAAAGGGGGCCTTACAATGAGCAGTTCTTC.